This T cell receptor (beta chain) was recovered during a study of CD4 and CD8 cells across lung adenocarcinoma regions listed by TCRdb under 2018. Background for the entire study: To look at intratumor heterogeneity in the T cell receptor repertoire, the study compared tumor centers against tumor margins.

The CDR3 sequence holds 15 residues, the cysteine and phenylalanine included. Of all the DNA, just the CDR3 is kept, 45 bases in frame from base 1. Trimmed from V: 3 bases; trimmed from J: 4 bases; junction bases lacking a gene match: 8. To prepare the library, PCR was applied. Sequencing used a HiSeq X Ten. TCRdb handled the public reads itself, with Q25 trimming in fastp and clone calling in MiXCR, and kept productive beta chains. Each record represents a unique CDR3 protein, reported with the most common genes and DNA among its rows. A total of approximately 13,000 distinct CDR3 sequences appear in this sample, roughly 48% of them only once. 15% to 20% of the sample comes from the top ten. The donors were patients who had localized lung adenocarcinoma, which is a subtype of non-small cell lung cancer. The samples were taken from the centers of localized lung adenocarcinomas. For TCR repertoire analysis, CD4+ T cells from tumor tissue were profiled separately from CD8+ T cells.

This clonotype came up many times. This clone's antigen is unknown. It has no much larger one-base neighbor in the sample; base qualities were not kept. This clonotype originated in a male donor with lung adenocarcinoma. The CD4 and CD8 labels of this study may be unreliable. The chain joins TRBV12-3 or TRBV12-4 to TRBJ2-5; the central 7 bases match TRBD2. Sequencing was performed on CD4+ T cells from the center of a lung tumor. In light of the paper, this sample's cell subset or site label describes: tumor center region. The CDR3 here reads CASSLDGRAGETQYF. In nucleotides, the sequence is TGTGCCAGCAGTTTGGATGGGAGGGCGGGAGAGACCCAGTACTTC.